These 7 T cell receptor beta chains came from one sample sequenced in a study of blood T cell repertoires in COVID-19. Generated by immunoSEQ multiplex PCR, the TCRdb table keeps only in-frame clones and is missing some. The table shows 95,000 to 150,000 clones, with roughly 88% occurring only once. Source material: peripheral blood. All receptors derive from a man in his forties with acute or convalescent COVID-19.

V is TRBV18 and J is TRBJ1-4; possibly TRBD1 for D (6 bases). V gave up 3 bases and J gave up 7 bases, with 12 bases separating them. Germline V gene sequence: CDR1 KGHSH, CDR2 LQKENI. The CDR3 loop spans 14 amino acids. CDR3 amino acids: CASSPTGRGEKLFF. The CDR3 DNA follows: TGTGCCAGCTCACCCACAGGGAGGGGTGAAAAACTGTTTTTT.

This clone has more than one count but fewer than ten. V and J are TRBV20-1 and TRBJ1-3, with unresolved D. The germline CDR1 and CDR2 sequences are DFQATT and SNEGSKA (reference sequence). V lost 3 bases, J lost 0 bases, and 9 bases lay in between. The CDR3 runs 14 residues. This CDR3 is CSASPGTSGNTIYF. In nucleotides, the CDR3 is TGCAGTGCTAGTCCGGGAACCTCTGGAAACACCATATATTTT.

V gene TRBV15 combines with J gene TRBJ1-6; no clear D. Per germline, CDR1 LNHNV and CDR2 YYDKDF (reference sequence). This CDR3 comprises 15 residues. Trimming removed 3 bases from V and 10 bases from J, with 16 bases in between. CDR3 region: CATSRGRGSGSPLHF. The CDR3 nucleotides are TGTGCCACCAGCAGGGGAAGAGGGTCAGGATCACCCCTCCACTTT.

The rearrangement links TRBV6-5 to TRBJ1-1; D remains ambiguous. V was cut by 6 bases and J by 7 bases, with 12 bases left in between. There are 12 residues in the CDR3. The germline gives CDR1 MNHEY, CDR2 SVGAGI. This chain's CDR3 is CASSAAKNEAFF. In DNA form, the CDR3 reads TGTGCCAGCAGCGCGGCCAAGAATGAAGCTTTCTTT.

This clone has just one count. The J gene is TRBJ1-2, the V gene TRBV5-6, with D perhaps TRBD1 (6 bases). V lost 4 bases to trimming and J lost 1 base, with 8 bases between them. Looked up from germline, CDR1 is SGHDT and CDR2 is YYEEEE. The CDR3 is 13 amino acids. CDR3 amino acids: CASSQQGNYGYTF. CDR3 coding DNA: TGTGCCAGCAGCCAACAGGGTAACTATGGCTACACCTTC.

V is TRBV30 and J is TRBJ1-2, with a possible D match to TRBD1 (6 bases). The germline V gene encodes CDR1 GTSNPN and CDR2 SVGIG (reference sequence). V was trimmed by 3 bases and J by 4 bases, leaving 12 bases between them. The CDR3 loop spans 13 amino acids. The CDR3 sequence is CAWRGEGVYGYTF. CDR3 sequence (DNA): TGTGCCTGGAGGGGAGAGGGGGTCTATGGCTACACCTTC.

The chain couples TRBV2 to TRBJ1-4; D uncertain. The CDR3 length is 14 residues. Deletions cut 10 bases from V and 3 bases from J, with 15 bases between. Germline assignment: CDR1 SNHLY and CDR2 FYNNEI. The CDR3 loop reads CATNEQFANEKLFF. The CDR3 nucleotides are TGTGCCACAAATGAACAATTTGCTAATGAAAAACTGTTTTTT. The whole variable domain, filled in from reference TRBV2 and TRBJ1-4, reads EPEVTQTPSHQVTQMGQEVILRCVPISNHLYFYWYRQILGQKVEFLVSFYNNEISEKSEIFDDQFSVERPDGSNFTLKIRSTKLEDSAMYFCATNEQFANEKLFFGSGTQLSVL.